The present entry profiles one TCR beta chain with its context. The sample holds a few counts of this clonotype. Its cognate antigen has yet to be identified. Nothing much larger sits one base from this clone, and base qualities are not available. These data belong to a study of blood T cells in healthy people across ages (dated by TCRdb to between 2015 and 2016). Study-level background: In model experiments, template switching captured roughly one uniquely barcoded TCR beta cDNA molecule for every two T cells. The donors were divided into four age groups: young (average around 17 years), middle-aged (about 39), aged (roughly 60) and long-lived (82). Using the same blood draw, the study looked at two additional independent replicas of 1 million unique cDNA reads for two donors, one aged 18 to 30 and the other aged 80 or older. To track age-related changes in TCR beta repertoire diversity, the study relied on deep sequencing normalized with unique cDNA molecular identifiers. To avoid experimental bias, donors of different ages were randomly spread across the sequencing lanes. Summary of the overall study and its limitations: Estimates of total diversity based on one million sequenced T cells were considered lower bounds and underestimates. Compared with the aged group, the long-lived group had more naive CD4+ T cells, fewer expanded clones and increased TCR diversity, suggesting age selection. As age increased, observed TCR beta diversity per million T cells dropped in a roughly linear way, and a significant reduction was already evident by age 40. Donor CMV infection status was unknown, potentially confounding age-related changes in expanded clonotypes. A strong correlation was found between observed TCR beta diversity and the percentage of naive T cells measured by flow cytometry. Since profiling was done on bulk unsorted PBMCs, naive and antigen-experienced compartments could not be conclusively compared.

A distance of 25 bases separates the germline ends of V and J, which lose 5 bases and 0 bases respectively. Reading from cysteine to phenylalanine, the CDR3 counts 19 amino acids. This entry keeps only the CDR3 DNA: 57 bases, framed from base 1. From the germline V gene, CDR1 is SGHAT and CDR2 is FQNNGV. The donors were 40 or so Caucasian individuals from Russia, aged roughly 6 to 90 years, who were systemically healthy. Each donor gave about 11 milliliters of peripheral blood, drawn into EDTA-treated Vacutainer tubes. Ficoll-Paque density-gradient centrifugation was used to isolate PBMCs, with at least 7 million per sample. Total RNA was extracted from PBMCs with Trizol reagent, with at least 6 micrograms obtained per sample. Naive CD45RAhigh/CD27high T cell percentages were measured by flow cytometry on a PBMC aliquot from every donor. The protocol used for the library was 5' RACE. The run used an Illumina HiSeq 2500. The second PCR ran for about 7 to 11 cycles and used a J-beta primer mix along with a sample-barcoded 5' primer. Each TCR beta cDNA molecule received a unique molecular identifier from a template-switch 5' adaptor carrying 12 random nucleotides. At least 2.5 million CDR3-containing paired-end reads were obtained from each sample. The Mint cDNA synthesis kit, primed by a TRBC-specific oligonucleotide, was used to synthesize first-strand cDNA from all RNA. Following uracil-DNA glycosylase treatment, a first 18-cycle PCR with universal primers M1SS and BC2_uni_R was performed on all cDNA. The source study handled its data this way. For normalization, 1 million high-quality reads were randomly selected from each sample, with every read carrying a distinct molecular identifier. Reads sharing molecular identifiers were discarded rather than binned into consensus sequences. MiTCR, set to a Q25 quality threshold and the strictest error-elimination algorithm, was used for CDR3 identification, clonotype clustering and error correction. A nonparametric unseen species model using Euler transformation provided a lower-bound estimate of total TCR beta diversity. TCRdb reprocessing: public reads trimmed at Q25 with fastp, clones called with MiXCR, in-frame beta chains kept. CDR3 protein duplicates are merged, each entry listing the most common genes and DNA. The V and J calls reflect TCRdb's pipeline rather than the authors' work. The sample yields about 1.7 million distinct CDR3 sequences; under 30% were counted once. In total, the top ten clones hold roughly 8% of the sample.

The source is a woman aged 25-40 years in good health. Recombination linked TRBV11-2 to TRBJ2-5; TRBD1 is possibly the D segment (5 matching bases). Sequencing input: blood. The CDR3 here reads CASSPYGAEATLDQETQYF. The DNA reads TGTGCCAGCAGCCCCTATGGGGCAGAGGCAACCCTCGACCAAGAGACCCAGTACTTC. Reference TRBV11-2 and TRBJ2-5 genes cover what lies past the CDR3, so the full variable domain is EAGVAQSPRYKIIEKRQSVAFWCNPISGHATLYWYQQILGQGPKLLIQFQNNGVVDDSQLPKDRFSAERLKGVDSTLKIQPAKLEDSAVYLCASSPYGAEATLDQETQYFGPGTRLLVL.